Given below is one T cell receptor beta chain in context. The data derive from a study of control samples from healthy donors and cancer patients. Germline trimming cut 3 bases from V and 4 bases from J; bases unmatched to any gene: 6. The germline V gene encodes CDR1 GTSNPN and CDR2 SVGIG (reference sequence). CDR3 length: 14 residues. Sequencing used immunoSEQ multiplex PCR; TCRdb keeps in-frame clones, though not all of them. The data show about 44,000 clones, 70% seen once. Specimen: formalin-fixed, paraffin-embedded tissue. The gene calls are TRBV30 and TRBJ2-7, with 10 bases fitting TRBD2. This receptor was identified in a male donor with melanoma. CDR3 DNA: TGTGCCTGGAGCACCGGACTAGCGGATTACGAGCAGTACTTC. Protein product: CAWSTGLADYEQYF.